These 19 T cell receptor beta chains came from one sample sequenced in a study of blood T cell repertoires in COVID-19. The data were produced by immunoSEQ multiplex PCR, yet TCRdb's version contains in-frame clones alone and is incomplete. The table records a few hundred thousand clones, about nine tenths of them present only once. The sequenced sample consisted of peripheral blood. These receptors were collected from a man aged 50-60 years with active or convalescent COVID-19.

This chain joins TRBV7-2 and TRBJ2-1, with 10 bases fitting TRBD2. The CDR3 totals 15 residues. The germline CDR1 and CDR2 sequences are SGHTA and FQGNSA. V gave up 2 bases and J gave up 6 bases; unmatched junction bases: 4. CDR3 amino acids: CASSLQGLAANEQFF. The CDR3 DNA reads TGTGCCAGCAGCTTACAAGGACTAGCGGCCAATGAGCAGTTCTTC.

V is TRBV18 and J is TRBJ2-7; TRBD1 matches 7 bases. V was clipped by 4 bases and J by 1 base; unmatched bases: 1. In germline, CDR1 is KGHSH, CDR2 LQKENI. The CDR3 is 13 amino acids. CDR3 amino acids: CASSQGASYEQYF. For the CDR3, the DNA is TGTGCCAGCTCACAGGGGGCTTCCTACGAGCAGTACTTC.

V gene TRBV7-9 combines with J gene TRBJ2-7; D is perhaps TRBD2 (6 bases). This CDR3 has 13 residues. Trimming shortened V by 5 bases and J by 9 bases, and 17 bases separated the two germline ends. Looked up from germline, CDR1 is SEHNR and CDR2 is FQNEAQ (reference sequence). The CDR3 region has the DNA TGTGCCAGCAGCAAAGGGACTTTACCGGGGCAGTACTTC. The encoded protein is CASSKGTLPGQYF.

This chain uses TRBV7-3 with TRBJ1-1, with 8 bases that match TRBD1. Per germline, CDR1 SGHTA and CDR2 FQGTGA. This CDR3 has 14 residues. V gave up 6 bases and J gave up 1 base; unmatched junction bases: 4. For the CDR3, the DNA is TGTGCCAGCAGGTCCGGGACAGGGAACACTGAAGCTTTCTTT. Translation gives CASRSGTGNTEAFF.

V and J are TRBV6-2 or TRBV6-3 and TRBJ2-7; no clear D. The CDR3 is 13 residues long. Germline V gene data show CDR1 as MNHEY and CDR2 as SVGEGT. V was pared by 6 bases and J by 5 bases, with 14 bases between. The CDR3 bases are TGTGCCAGCAGCCAGCCACCGGTGAACGAGCAGTACTTC. It yields the protein CASSQPPVNEQYF.

This clone was seen only a few times. The V gene is TRBV10-3, the J gene TRBJ1-1; 8 bases line up with TRBD1. Per the germline V gene, CDR1 is ENHRY and CDR2 is SYGVKD. The trim removed 6 bases at V and 5 bases at J, leaving 8 bases unmatched. This CDR3 region has 14 residues. DNA of the CDR3: TGTGCCATCAGCCAGGGACAGGTGGAGACTGAAGCTTTCTTT. Translating gives CAISQGQVETEAFF.

The chain has TRBV10-3 and TRBJ1-2; 7 bases align to TRBD1. V shed 2 bases and J 6 bases; nucleotides not matched to a gene: 3. Germline values: CDR1 ENHRY, CDR2 SYGVKD. There are 13 residues in the CDR3. In DNA, the CDR3 is TGTGCCATCAGTGAGGACAGGGAGGATGGCTACACCTTC. Protein: CAISEDREDGYTF.

As concerns this clone: The junction departs from germline at one end; a sequencing error may be responsible. The chain joins TRBV29-1 to TRBJ1-1; D possibly corresponds to TRBD1 (5 bases). The CDR3 has 11 residues. Germline CDR1 and CDR2: SQVTM and ANQGSEA. CDR3 bases: TGCAGCGTTGAAGAGGCGGCCGGACACTGGTTT. Protein product: CSVEEAAGHWF.

This clone was picked up one time. The same CDR3 also results from other DNA sequences found in this sample. V usage is TRBV5-1 and J usage is TRBJ1-1, with 9 nucleotides matching TRBD1. The germline V gene has CDR1 SGHRS and CDR2 YFSETQ. V lost 3 bases to trimming and J lost 5 bases; unmatched junction nucleotides: 5. The CDR3 contains 14 residues. The CDR3 DNA reads TGCGCCAGCAGCTCTGGACAGGGGAGGACTGAAGCTTTCTTT. Residues: CASSSGQGRTEAFF.

The genes are TRBV4-1 and TRBJ1-4; D is perhaps TRBD1 (6 bases). Germline CDR1 is MGHRA and CDR2 is YSYEKL. The length of the CDR3 is 19 residues. The V and J ends lost 0 bases and 5 bases respectively, with 22 bases between them. CDR3 amino acids: CASSQEEPGAAGQNEKLFF. Here the CDR3 DNA reads TGCGCCAGCAGCCAAGAAGAGCCAGGGGCAGCTGGTCAAAATGAAAAACTGTTTTTT.

The genes are TRBV10-3 and TRBJ2-2, with D maybe TRBD1 (6 bases). The germline V and J ends were trimmed by 4 bases and 1 base, with 10 bases remaining between them. Germline values: CDR1 ENHRY, CDR2 SYGVKD. There are 15 residues in the CDR3. The CDR3 region is CAISGGRENTGELFF. In DNA, the CDR3 is TGTGCCATCAGTGGGGGGCGTGAGAACACCGGGGAGCTGTTTTTT.

This sequence joins TRBV7-9 and TRBJ1-2, with D uncertain. Trimming removed 2 bases at V and 0 bases at J, with 10 bases between. The CDR3 has 15 amino acids. The germline V gene encodes CDR1 SEHNR and CDR2 FQNEAQ (reference sequence). The CDR3 region has the DNA TGTGCCAGCAGCTTACTCAGTAGCTCTAACTATGGCTACACCTTC. Its translation: CASSLLSSSNYGYTF.

The chain has TRBV28 and TRBJ1-1, with 8 bases that match TRBD1. The germline V gene encodes CDR1 MDHEN and CDR2 SYDVKM. The length of the CDR3 is 15 residues. Trimming cost V 6 bases and J 8 bases; bases outside gene matches: 14. The CDR3 coding sequence is TGTGCCAGCAGCCCATACGAGGCTGGACAGGGAGAAGCTTTCTTT. Amino acid sequence: CASSPYEAGQGEAFF.

CDR3 residues: CSAYTSGRATDTQYF. CDR3 nucleotides: TGCAGCGCCTACACTAGCGGGAGGGCCACAGATACGCAGTATTTT. V usage is TRBV29-1 and J usage is TRBJ2-3; 13 bases align to TRBD2. J lost 2 bases, V lost 7 bases, and 6 bases had no gene match. Germline values: CDR1 SQVTM, CDR2 ANQGSEA. The CDR3 spans 15 residues.

The V gene is TRBV6-5, the J gene TRBJ2-3; the match to TRBD1 covers 7 bases. This CDR3 has 14 amino acids. Losses at the gene ends were 5 bases for V and 4 bases for J; bases not matched to a gene: 6. Germline-derived CDR1 and CDR2 are MNHEY and SVGAGI. The CDR3 is CASSKPQGADTQYF. The CDR3 region has the DNA TGTGCCAGCAGTAAACCTCAGGGGGCAGATACGCAGTATTTT.

This clone was seen just once. The rearrangement uses TRBV19 and TRBJ1-3; no clear D. This CDR3 comprises 14 residues. V was shortened by 7 bases and J by 4 bases, with 14 bases between the two germline ends. Looked up from germline, CDR1 is LNHDA and CDR2 is SQIVND (reference sequence). The CDR3: CASNPSSGGNTIYF. The DNA of the CDR3 is TGTGCCAGTAACCCCTCGTCCGGGGGAAACACCATATATTTT.

The chain employs TRBV19 and TRBJ2-1, with D perhaps TRBD1 (5 bases). Germline V gives CDR1 LNHDA, CDR2 SQIVND (reference sequence). There are 15 residues in the CDR3. The germline V and J ends were trimmed by 5 bases and 6 bases, with 17 bases remaining between them. CDR3: CASSRGARGVNEQFF. The DNA for the CDR3 is TGTGCCAGTAGTCGTGGGGCGCGTGGCGTCAATGAGCAGTTCTTC.

The chain combines TRBV6-5 with TRBJ1-6; D ambiguous. The germline CDR1 and CDR2 sequences are MNHEY and SVGAGI. The CDR3 consists of 11 residues. The CDR3 DNA is TGTGGTAGCTCCTATAATTCACCCCTCCACTTT. Its translation: CGSSYNSPLHF.

The chain is built from TRBV7-9 and TRBJ2-1; D might be TRBD2 (5 bases). Trimming cost V 8 bases and J 3 bases, with 11 bases left between them. Germline-derived CDR1 and CDR2 are SEHNR and FQNEAQ (reference sequence). The CDR3 covers 13 residues. CDR3 nucleotide sequence: TGTGCCAGCCTCGGGGATTACTACAATGAGCAGTTCTTC. Protein sequence: CASLGDYYNEQFF.